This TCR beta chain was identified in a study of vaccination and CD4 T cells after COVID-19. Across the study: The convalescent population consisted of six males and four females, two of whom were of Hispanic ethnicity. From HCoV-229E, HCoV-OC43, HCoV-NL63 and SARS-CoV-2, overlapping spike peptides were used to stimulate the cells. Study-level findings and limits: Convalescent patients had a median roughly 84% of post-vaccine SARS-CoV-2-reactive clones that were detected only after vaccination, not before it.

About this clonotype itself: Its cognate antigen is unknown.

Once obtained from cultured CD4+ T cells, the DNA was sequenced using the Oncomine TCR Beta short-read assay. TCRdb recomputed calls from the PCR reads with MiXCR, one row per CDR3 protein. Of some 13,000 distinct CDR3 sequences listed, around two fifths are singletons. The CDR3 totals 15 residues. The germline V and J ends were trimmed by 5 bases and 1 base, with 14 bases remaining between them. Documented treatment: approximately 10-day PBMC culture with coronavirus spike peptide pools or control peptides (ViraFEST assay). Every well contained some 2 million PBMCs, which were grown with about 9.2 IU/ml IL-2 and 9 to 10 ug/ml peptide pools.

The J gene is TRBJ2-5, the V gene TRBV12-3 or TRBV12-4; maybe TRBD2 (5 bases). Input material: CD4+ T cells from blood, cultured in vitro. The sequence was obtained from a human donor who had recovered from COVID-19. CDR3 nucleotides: TGTGCCAGCAGTCCTCTCTTAACTAGCCAAGAGACCCAGTACTTC. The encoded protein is CASSPLLTSQETQYF.